This is a list of T cell receptor beta chains from one sample in a study of identical twins. TCRdb re-derived calls from the 5' RACE reads in MiXCR, one entry per CDR3 protein. The sample lists approximately 1.8 million distinct CDR3 sequences, 32% seen once, with 0.25% to 0.3% in the top ten. Input material: cord blood. These receptors came from a newborn girl in good health. CDR3s include the opening cysteine and the closing phenylalanine or tryptophan. The order of the fields is clone size, V gene, D gene, J gene, CDR3 protein, CDR3 DNA. The D gene is left open where the match is weak. Expanded clones get a size class; other rows say once, few or many, or leave the size out.

-	TRBV25-1	-	TRBJ2-7	CASLSGQSYEQYF	TGTGCCAGCCTTTCGGGCCAGTCCTACGAGCAGTACTTC
few	TRBV10-3	TRBD1	TRBJ2-4	CAISELGQGQYF	TGTGCCATCAGTGAGTTAGGACAGGGGCAGTACTTC
few	TRBV27	-	TRBJ1-2	CASSLSRGELIYGYTF	TGTGCCAGCAGTTTAAGTAGGGGCGAATTGATCTATGGCTACACCTTC
few	TRBV5-1	TRBD1	TRBJ2-2	CASSAGTGKTGELFF	TGCGCCAGCAGCGCCGGGACAGGGAAAACCGGGGAGCTGTTTTTT
few	TRBV28	-	TRBJ1-1	CASSLIRTEAFF	TGTGCCAGCAGTTTGATCAGGACTGAAGCTTTCTTT
-	TRBV12-3/TRBV12-4	-	TRBJ2-7	CASSLSKGRSYNEQYF	TGTGCCAGCAGCCTTTCGAAGGGCCGCTCCTACAATGAGCAGTACTTC
-	TRBV10-3	-	TRBJ1-5	CAISGVQGNQPQHF	TGTGCCATCAGTGGGGTACAGGGCAATCAGCCCCAGCATTTT
few	TRBV6-6	-	TRBJ1-4	CASRGRDGKLFF	TGTGCCAGCAGGGGGAGGGACGGAAAACTGTTTTTT
many	TRBV5-1	TRBD1	TRBJ2-5	CASSSGTVQETQYF	TGCGCCAGCAGCTCCGGGACAGTTCAAGAGACCCAGTACTTC
few	TRBV19	TRBD1	TRBJ2-1	CASSPRTGSEQFF	TGTGCCAGTAGTCCCCGGACAGGGAGCGAGCAGTTCTTC
-	TRBV7-2	TRBD1	TRBJ1-5	CASSLRGTGDSNQPQHF	TGTGCCAGCAGCTTACGGGGGACAGGGGATAGCAATCAGCCCCAGCATTTT
few	TRBV25-1	-	TRBJ1-2	CASSELGGAGGYTF	TGTGCCAGCAGTGAATTGGGAGGGGCAGGTGGCTACACCTTC
-	TRBV7-6	TRBD2	TRBJ2-2	CASSLPLTGTRPGELFF	TGTGCCAGCAGCTTACCATTGACCGGGACTAGGCCCGGGGAGCTGTTTTTT
-	TRBV3-1	-	TRBJ2-2	CASSRLVPPTGELFF	TGTGCCAGCAGTCGACTAGTCCCCCCCACCGGGGAGCTGTTTTTT
few	TRBV9	-	TRBJ2-4	CASSTDRLLAKNIQYF	TGTGCCAGCAGCACTGACAGGCTCCTAGCCAAAAACATTCAGTACTTC
-	TRBV19	-	TRBJ2-2	CASSPSWTGELFF	TGTGCCAGTAGCCCATCTTGGACCGGGGAGCTGTTTTTT
-	TRBV12-3/TRBV12-4	TRBD2	TRBJ2-5	CASKRGTETQYF	TGTGCCAGCAAGCGGGGGACCGAGACCCAGTACTTC
few	TRBV20-1	TRBD2	TRBJ2-3	CSARGAPKTSGVIADTQYF	TGCAGTGCTAGAGGGGCCCCCAAGACTAGCGGGGTTATAGCAGATACGCAGTATTTT
-	TRBV20-1	TRBD2	TRBJ2-1	CSARREVAGGPSSYNEQFF	TGCAGTGCTAGAAGGGAGGTAGCGGGGGGGCCTAGCTCCTACAATGAGCAGTTCTTC
few	TRBV30	-	TRBJ1-2	CAWSGGSYGYTF	TGTGCCTGGAGTGGGGGCTCCTATGGCTACACCTTC
-	TRBV28	-	TRBJ1-1	CASSHERRNTEAFF	TGTGCCAGCAGTCACGAGCGACGGAACACTGAAGCTTTCTTT
-	TRBV5-1	-	TRBJ1-4	CASSYGQINEKLFF	TGCGCCAGCAGCTATGGACAGATTAATGAAAAACTGTTTTTT
few	TRBV7-6	-	TRBJ2-5	CASSSMTRRETQYF	TGTGCCAGCAGCTCCATGACTAGGAGAGAGACCCAGTACTTC
-	TRBV20-1	TRBD1	TRBJ1-6	CSASRTGGLGNSPLHF	TGCAGTGCTTCCCGGACAGGGGGCCTGGGGAATTCACCCCTCCACTTT
-	TRBV20-1	-	TRBJ1-6	CSARDLRSPLHF	TGCAGTGCTAGAGATCTGCGCTCACCCCTCCACTTT
many	TRBV20-1	TRBD2	TRBJ2-3	CSASAGTSGQRITDTQYF	TGCAGTGCCTCCGCTGGGACTAGCGGGCAACGAATCACAGATACGCAGTATTTT
few	TRBV14	TRBD2	TRBJ2-1	CASSPPAGVWSGNEQFF	TGTGCCAGCAGCCCGCCAGCGGGAGTTTGGTCAGGGAATGAGCAGTTCTTC
few	TRBV6-5	-	TRBJ2-1	CASRGAELADHEQFF	TGTGCCAGCAGGGGAGCGGAACTAGCAGACCATGAGCAGTTCTTC
-	TRBV12-3/TRBV12-4	TRBD2	TRBJ2-3	CASMVIAGGTDTQYF	TGTGCCAGCATGGTGATAGCGGGAGGTACAGATACGCAGTATTTT
-	TRBV20-1	TRBD1	TRBJ2-3	CSARVWGQGADTQYF	TGCAGTGCTAGAGTTTGGGGACAGGGGGCAGATACGCAGTATTTT
-	TRBV7-9	TRBD1	TRBJ1-4	CASSLVGQPHEKLFF	TGTGCCAGCAGCTTAGTGGGACAGCCTCATGAAAAACTGTTTTTT
-	TRBV20-1	TRBD1	TRBJ2-5	CSARFSTGEETQYF	TGCAGTGCTAGGTTCTCGACAGGGGAAGAGACCCAGTACTTC
-	TRBV3-1	TRBD2	TRBJ2-7	CASSRLAGSEIRYF	TGTGCCAGCAGTAGGCTAGCGGGGTCAGAGATCCGGTACTTC
-	TRBV12-5	TRBD1	TRBJ1-1	CASGLAHPRDRRENTEAFF	TGTGCTAGTGGTTTGGCTCACCCCCGGGACAGAAGGGAGAACACTGAAGCTTTCTTT
-	TRBV4-2	-	TRBJ2-1	CASSQDRGQYNEQFF	TGTGCCAGCAGCCAAGATAGGGGCCAGTACAATGAGCAGTTCTTC
few	TRBV21-1	-	TRBJ1-5	CASSKDQLSNQPQHF	TGTGCCAGCAGCAAGGACCAGTTGAGCAATCAGCCCCAGCATTTT
-	TRBV20-1	-	TRBJ2-1	CSAFDRSSYNEQFF	TGCAGTGCTTTCGACAGGAGCTCCTACAATGAGCAGTTCTTC
few	TRBV20-1	-	TRBJ2-3	CSARDSRIHKADTQYF	TGCAGTGCTAGAGATTCGAGGATCCACAAGGCAGATACGCAGTATTTT
few	TRBV5-1	-	TRBJ2-1	CASSLASRGRNNEQFF	TGCGCCAGCAGCTTGGCTTCTAGGGGCCGTAACAATGAGCAGTTCTTC
-	TRBV29-1	-	TRBJ1-4	CSVETGTNEKLFF	TGCAGCGTTGAAACGGGGACTAATGAAAAACTGTTTTTT
many	TRBV4-2	TRBD2	TRBJ2-3	CASSQATSGTDTQYF	TGTGCCAGCAGCCAAGCAACTAGCGGCACAGATACGCAGTATTTT